This record covers a single TCR beta chain. The antigen remains unidentified. The CDR3 extends over 14 amino acids. Trimming took 6 bases from V and 5 from J, leaving 17 bases between them. Germline V gives CDR1 MNHEY, CDR2 SVGAGI. This specimen comes from a study of T cell responses to AZD1222 COVID-19 vaccine. Whole-study findings and limits: Researchers report vaccine-associated CD4 TCRs spanning spike, with dominance at 160-218 and 743-854. Nearly half of spike-specific TCRs reportedly target variant regions that are unmutated in the B.1.351 and B.1.1.7 variants. It should be noted that donors were predominantly white British and more often female, and clonal diversity was possibly underestimated. The study identified only 6 or 7 AZD1222 recipients as seropositive at baseline.

Sequenced by immunoSEQ multiplex PCR; TCRdb stores in-frame clones only, minus some. The table has more than 70,000 clones, 90% seen once. V is TRBV6-5 and J is TRBJ2-7, with D possibly matching TRBD2 (7 bases). This TCR was recovered from an adult who received the AZD1222 COVID-19 vaccine. The source material was peripheral blood, sampled 28 days after the second AZD1222 dose. The CDR3 sequence is CASRPPGGRDEQYF. The CDR3 nucleotides are TGTGCCAGCAGACCCCCCGGGGGGCGCGACGAGCAGTACTTC.